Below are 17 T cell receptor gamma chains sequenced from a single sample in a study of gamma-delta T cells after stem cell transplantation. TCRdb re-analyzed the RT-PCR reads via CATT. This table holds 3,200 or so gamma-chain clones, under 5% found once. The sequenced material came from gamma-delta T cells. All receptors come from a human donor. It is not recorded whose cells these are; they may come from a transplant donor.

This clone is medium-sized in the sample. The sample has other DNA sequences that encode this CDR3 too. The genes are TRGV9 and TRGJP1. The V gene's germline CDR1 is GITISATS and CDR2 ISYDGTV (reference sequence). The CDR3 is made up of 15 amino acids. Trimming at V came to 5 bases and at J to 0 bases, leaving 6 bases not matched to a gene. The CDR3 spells CALWGNHTTGWFKIF. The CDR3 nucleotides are TGTGCCTTGTGGGGGAACCATACCACTGGTTGGTTCAAGATATTT.

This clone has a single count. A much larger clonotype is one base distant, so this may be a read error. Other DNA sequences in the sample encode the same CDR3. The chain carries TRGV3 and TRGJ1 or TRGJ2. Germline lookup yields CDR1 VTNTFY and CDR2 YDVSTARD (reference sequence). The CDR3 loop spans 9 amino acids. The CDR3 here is CATWCKKLF. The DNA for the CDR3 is TGTGCCACCTGGTGTAAGAAACTCTTC.

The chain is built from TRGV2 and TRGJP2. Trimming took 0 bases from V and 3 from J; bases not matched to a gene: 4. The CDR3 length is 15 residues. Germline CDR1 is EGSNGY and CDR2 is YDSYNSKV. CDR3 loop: CATWDGKGSDWIKTF. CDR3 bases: TGTGCCACCTGGGACGGGAAGGGTAGTGATTGGATCAAGACGTTT.

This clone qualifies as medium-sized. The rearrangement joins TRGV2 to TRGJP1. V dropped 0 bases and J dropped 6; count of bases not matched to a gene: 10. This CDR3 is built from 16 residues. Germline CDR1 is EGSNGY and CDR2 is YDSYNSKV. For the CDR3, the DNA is TGTGCCACCTGGGACGGGCCGGGGGGGGCTGGTTGGTTCAAGATATTT. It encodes CATWDGPGGAGWFKIF.

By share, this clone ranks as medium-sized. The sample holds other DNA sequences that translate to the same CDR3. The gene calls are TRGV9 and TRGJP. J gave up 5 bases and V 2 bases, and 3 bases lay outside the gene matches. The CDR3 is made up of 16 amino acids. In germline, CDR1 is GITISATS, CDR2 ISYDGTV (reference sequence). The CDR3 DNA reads TGTGCCTTGTGGGAGGCTAAAGAGTTGGGCAAAAAAATCAAGGTATTT. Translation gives CALWEAKELGKKIKVF.

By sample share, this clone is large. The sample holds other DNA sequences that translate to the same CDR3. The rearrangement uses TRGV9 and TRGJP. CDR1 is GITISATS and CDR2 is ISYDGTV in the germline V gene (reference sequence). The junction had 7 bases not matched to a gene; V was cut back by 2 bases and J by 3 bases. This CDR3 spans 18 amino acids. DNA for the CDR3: TGTGCCTTGTGGGAGGCCTCCCAGCAAGAGTTGGGCAAAAAAATCAAGGTATTT. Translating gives CALWEASQQELGKKIKVF.

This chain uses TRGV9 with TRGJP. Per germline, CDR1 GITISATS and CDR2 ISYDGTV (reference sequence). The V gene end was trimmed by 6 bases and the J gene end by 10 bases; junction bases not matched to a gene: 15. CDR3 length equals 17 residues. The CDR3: CALWSIKGILGKKIKVF. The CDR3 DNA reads TGTGCCTTGTGGTCAATAAAGGGGATTTTGGGCAAAAAAATCAAGGTATTT.

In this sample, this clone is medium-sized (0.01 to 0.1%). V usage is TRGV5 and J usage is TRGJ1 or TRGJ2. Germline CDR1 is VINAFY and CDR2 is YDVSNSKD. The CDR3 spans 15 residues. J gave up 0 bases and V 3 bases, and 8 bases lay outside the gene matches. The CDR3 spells CATWDSPSNYYKKLF. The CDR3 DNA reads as TGTGCCACCTGGGACTCCCCCTCGAATTATTATAAGAAACTCTTT.

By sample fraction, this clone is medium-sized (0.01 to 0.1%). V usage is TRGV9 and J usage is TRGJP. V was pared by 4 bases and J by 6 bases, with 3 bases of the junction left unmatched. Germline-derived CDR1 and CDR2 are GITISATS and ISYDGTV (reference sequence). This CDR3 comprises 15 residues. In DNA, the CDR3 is TGTGCCTTGTGGGATGGAGAGTTGGGCAAAAAAATCAAGGTATTT. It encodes CALWDGELGKKIKVF.

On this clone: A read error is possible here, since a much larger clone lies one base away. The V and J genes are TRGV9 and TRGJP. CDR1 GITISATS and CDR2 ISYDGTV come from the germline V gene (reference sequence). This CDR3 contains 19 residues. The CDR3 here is CALWGVPRRQELGKKIKVF. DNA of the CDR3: TGTGCCTTGTGGGGGGTGCCCCGCCGGCAAGAGTTGGGCAAAAAAATCAAGGTATTT.

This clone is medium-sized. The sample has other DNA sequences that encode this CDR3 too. CDR3 sequence reads: CALWEVRQELGKKIKVF. CDR3 sequence (DNA): TGTGCCTTGTGGGAGGTTCGACAAGAGTTGGGCAAAAAAATCAAGGTATTT. The genes are TRGV9 and TRGJP. V was clipped by 1 base and J by 4 bases; unmatched bases: 4. CDR1 GITISATS and CDR2 ISYDGTV come from the germline V gene (reference sequence). This CDR3 region has 17 residues.

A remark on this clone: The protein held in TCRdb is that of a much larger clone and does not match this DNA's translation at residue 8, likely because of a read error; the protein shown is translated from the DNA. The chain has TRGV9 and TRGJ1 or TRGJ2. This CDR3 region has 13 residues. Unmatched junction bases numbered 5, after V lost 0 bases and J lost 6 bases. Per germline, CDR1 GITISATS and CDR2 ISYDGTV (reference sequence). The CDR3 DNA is TGTGCCTTGTGGGAGGTGAGCTGTTATAAGAAACTCTTT. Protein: CALWEVSCYKKLF.

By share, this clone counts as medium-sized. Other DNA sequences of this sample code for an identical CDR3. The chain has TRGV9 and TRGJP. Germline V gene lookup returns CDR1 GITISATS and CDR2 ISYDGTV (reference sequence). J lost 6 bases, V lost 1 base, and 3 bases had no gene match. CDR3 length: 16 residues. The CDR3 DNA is TGTGCCTTGTGGGAGGTAAGAGAGTTGGGCAAAAAAATCAAGGTATTT. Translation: CALWEVRELGKKIKVF.

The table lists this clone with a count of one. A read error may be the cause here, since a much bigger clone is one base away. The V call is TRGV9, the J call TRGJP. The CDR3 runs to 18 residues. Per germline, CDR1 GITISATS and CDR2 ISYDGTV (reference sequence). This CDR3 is CALWESNVRELGKKIRVF. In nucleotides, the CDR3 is TGTGCCTTGTGGGAGTCGAATGTACGGGAGTTGGGCAAAAAAATCAGGGTATTT.

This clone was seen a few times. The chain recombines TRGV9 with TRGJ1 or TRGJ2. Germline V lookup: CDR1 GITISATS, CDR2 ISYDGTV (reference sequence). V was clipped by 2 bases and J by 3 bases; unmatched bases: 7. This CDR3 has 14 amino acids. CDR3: CALWEANLYYKKLF. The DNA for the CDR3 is TGTGCCTTGTGGGAGGCCAACCTTTATTATAAGAAACTCTTT.

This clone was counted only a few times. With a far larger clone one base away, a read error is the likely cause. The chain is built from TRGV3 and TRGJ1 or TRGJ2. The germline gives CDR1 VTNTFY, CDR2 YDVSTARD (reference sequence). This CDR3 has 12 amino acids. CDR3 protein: CATWGRRYKKLF. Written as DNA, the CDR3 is TGTGCCACCTGGGGCAGGCGGTATAAGAAACTCTTT.

CDR3 DNA: TGTGCCACCTGGGAACGGTATTATAAGAAACTCTTT. Protein sequence: CATWERYYKKLF. J is TRGJ1 or TRGJ2 and V is TRGV4. The V gene's germline CDR1 is EGSTGY and CDR2 YDSYTSSV. V dropped 4 bases and J dropped 4; count of bases not matched to a gene: 4. The CDR3 has 12 amino acids.